Described below is a single T cell receptor beta chain sequence and its context. Antigen: not known. The data are from a study of blood T cells in healthy people across ages. Overall study: Per two T cells, about one barcoded beta molecule was captured through template switching. Study outcomes and limitations: Greater diversity and more naive CD4+ cells were seen in long-lived donors than in aged donors. Naive T cell percentage and TCR beta diversity correlated strongly. Diversity of TCR beta per million T cells declined in a roughly linear way with age.

Next came a second PCR, run for about 7 to 12 cycles, which used a sample-barcoded 5' primer along with a J-beta primer mix. TCRdb ran MiXCR on the 5' RACE reads and lists one entry per CDR3 protein. Among over a million distinct CDR3 sequences listed, approximately 59% were seen once. The source of this sequence is a man between 18 and 29 years old in good health. Sequencing was performed on blood.

The CDR3 DNA follows: TGCAGTGCTCCAGACAGGGAGGGATTCGAGACCCAGTACTTC. This codes for CSAPDREGFETQYF. V gene TRBV20-1 combines with J gene TRBJ2-5; D is perhaps TRBD1 or TRBD2 (7 bases each). CDR1 and CDR2 (germline): DFQATT, SNEGSKA (reference sequence). This CDR3 has 14 amino acids. The ends were cut back, 5 bases at V and 5 bases at J, with 18 bases in the middle.